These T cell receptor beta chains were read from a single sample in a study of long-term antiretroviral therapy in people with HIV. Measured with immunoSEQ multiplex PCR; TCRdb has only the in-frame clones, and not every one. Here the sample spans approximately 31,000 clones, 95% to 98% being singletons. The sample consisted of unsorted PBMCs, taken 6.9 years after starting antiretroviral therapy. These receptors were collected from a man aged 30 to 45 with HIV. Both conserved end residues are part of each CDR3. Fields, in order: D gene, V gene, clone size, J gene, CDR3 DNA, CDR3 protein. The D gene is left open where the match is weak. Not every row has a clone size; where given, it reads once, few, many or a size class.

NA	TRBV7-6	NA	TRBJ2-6	TGTGTCAGCCATGACTCCTCTGGGGCCAACGTCCTGACTTTC	CVSHDSSGANVLTF
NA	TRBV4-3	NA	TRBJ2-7	TGCGCCAGCAGCCAAGTCCCGGGAGCCTACCAAATCGAGCAGTACTTC	CASSQVPGAYQIEQYF
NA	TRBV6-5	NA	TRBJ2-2	TGTGCCAGCAGTAGAGGGGTAGGGGAGCTGTTTTTT	CASSRGVGELFF
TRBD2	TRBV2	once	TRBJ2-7	TGTGCCAGCAGTGCGGGACGACTAGCGGGTAATTGGTACGAGCAGTACTTC	CASSAGRLAGNWYEQYF
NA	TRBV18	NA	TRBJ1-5	TGTGCCAGCTCACCTTCTGCGGGGGATAATCAGCCCCAGCATTTT	CASSPSAGDNQPQHF
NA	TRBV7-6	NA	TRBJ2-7	TGTGCCAGCAGCTTAGTTGGCTACGAGCAGTACTTC	CASSLVGYEQYF
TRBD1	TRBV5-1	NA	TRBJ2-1	TGCGCCAGCAGCCCGGGACAGAGGAACAATGAGCAGTTCTTC	CASSPGQRNNEQFF
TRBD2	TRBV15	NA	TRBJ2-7	TGTGCCACCAGGCCCGCGGGGGGGACATACGAGCAGTACTTC	CATRPAGGTYEQYF
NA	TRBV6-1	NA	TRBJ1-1	TGTGCCAGCAGTGAAATTCAACGATCCGGACACCTGAACACTGAAGCTTTCTTT	CASSEIQRSGHLNTEAFF
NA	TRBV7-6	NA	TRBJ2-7	TGTGCCAGCAGCTTAGTCCCCCTGGACGAGCAGTACTTC	CASSLVPLDEQYF
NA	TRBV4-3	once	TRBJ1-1	TGCGCCAGCAGCCACGCGAGGACTGAAGCTTTCTTT	CASSHARTEAFF
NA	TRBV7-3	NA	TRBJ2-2	TGTGCCAGCAGCCACCGCGCCACCCGGGGCCGGCAGGGAGTCACCGGGGAGCTGTTTTTT	CASSHRATRGRQGVTGELFF
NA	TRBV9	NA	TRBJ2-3	TGTGCCAGCAGCGTAGCGGGTGCTACAGATACGCAGTATTTT	CASSVAGATDTQYF
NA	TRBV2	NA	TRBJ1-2	TGTGCCAGCAGTGAAGCGCGGGCCAACTATGGCTACACCTTC	CASSEARANYGYTF